This passage covers 29 T cell receptor beta chains from one sample sequenced in a study of Graves' ophthalmopathy and Graves' hyperthyroidism. Investigators amplified TCR beta CDR3 regions from RNA transcripts. First-round RT-PCR employed HTBI primers, with a second-round multiplex PCR after it. TCRdb reanalysed the multiplex PCR reads using MiXCR and keeps one entry per CDR3 protein. This sample carries hundreds of thousands of distinct CDR3 sequences, about 22% of them seen once, and the ten largest clones take roughly 40%. Material: peripheral blood. These receptor sequences come from a woman aged 50 to 60 with Graves' ophthalmopathy.

In its sample, this clonotype was seen many times. V gene TRBV19 combines with J gene TRBJ1-6, with D possibly TRBD1 on 5 matching bases. Germline V gene lookup returns CDR1 LNHDA and CDR2 SQIVND (reference sequence). Trimming removed 3 bases at V and 10 bases at J, with 13 bases between. This CDR3 has 14 amino acids. The chain's CDR3 is CASSISDTASPLHF. CDR3 bases: TGTGCCAGTAGTATTTCGGACACCGCATCACCCCTCCACTTT.

This chain uses TRBV20-1 with TRBJ2-5; D is ambiguous. This CDR3 is 13 amino acids long. Trimming stripped 3 bases from V and 5 bases from J, with 13 bases between. Germline CDR1 is DFQATT and CDR2 is SNEGSKA (reference sequence). The CDR3 bases are TGCAGTGCTAGGCACGTGGGGTCGGAGACCCAGTACTTC. It codes for CSARHVGSETQYF.

The table lists this clonotype with many counts. The chain employs TRBV3-1 and TRBJ2-5; TRBD2 agrees at 11 bases. This CDR3 contains 17 residues. The V and J ends lost 0 bases and 7 bases, in that order; junction bases with no gene match: 10. CDR1 LGHDT and CDR2 YNNKEL come from the germline V gene (reference sequence). The CDR3, as DNA: TGTGCCAGCAGCCAAGAGTGGCTAGCGGGAGGTAGAGGGACCCAGTACTTC. Amino acid sequence: CASSQEWLAGGRGTQYF.

This clonotype was detected only a few times. The rearrangement uses TRBV5-1 and TRBJ2-2, with TRBD2 matching over 7 bases. The V and J ends lost 0 bases and 4 bases, in that order; junction bases with no gene match: 6. The CDR3 is 16 residues long. Germline V CDR1 and CDR2: SGHRS, YFSETQ. This CDR3 is CASSLAPREGTGELFF. Written as DNA, the CDR3 is TGCGCCAGCAGCTTGGCGCCCAGGGAGGGCACCGGGGAGCTGTTTTTT.

The genes are TRBV27 and TRBJ2-7, with TRBD2 matching 11 bases. Germline V CDR1 and CDR2: MNHEY, SMNVEV (reference sequence). CDR3 length: 15 amino acids. The V segment lost 6 bases and the J segment 4 bases; nucleotides outside the gene matches: 8. The chain's CDR3 is CASSSIAGGRYEQYF. In DNA, the CDR3 is TGTGCCAGCAGCTCCATAGCGGGAGGGCGGTACGAGCAGTACTTC.

The chain uses TRBV12-3 or TRBV12-4 and TRBJ1-5, with 7 nucleotides matching TRBD1. Trimming at V came to 2 bases and at J to 2 bases, leaving 3 bases not matched to a gene. The CDR3 sequence is 15 residues long. CDR3 region: CASSLRQGRNQPQHF. For the CDR3, the DNA is TGTGCCAGCAGTTTACGACAGGGTCGCAATCAGCCCCAGCATTTT.

This clonotype showed up many times. CDR3 sequence reads: CASSGLVYEQYF. CDR3 sequence (DNA): TGTGCCAGCAGCGGCCTTGTCTACGAGCAGTACTTC. The V gene is TRBV11-2, the J gene TRBJ2-7; D is unclear. The CDR3 sequence is 12 residues long. The V gene's germline CDR1 is SGHAT and CDR2 FQNNGV. The V end was cut by 5 bases, the J end by 3 bases, with 8 bases between. Combining the CDR3 with reference TRBV11-2 and TRBJ2-7 gives the whole variable domain EAGVAQSPRYKIIEKRQSVAFWCNPISGHATLYWYQQILGQGPKLLIQFQNNGVVDDSQLPKDRFSAERLKGVDSTLKIQPAKLEDSAVYLCASSGLVYEQYFGPGTRLTVT.

This clonotype was detected many times. The V gene is TRBV6-2 or TRBV6-3, the J gene TRBJ2-7; TRBD2 matches 13 bases. CDR1 is MNHEY, CDR2 SVGEGT, per germline. The length of the CDR3 is 19 residues. V was pared by 1 base and J by 4 bases, with 13 bases of the junction left unmatched. CDR3 protein: CASSYLAGGTSGTLYEQYF. The CDR3 DNA sequence: TGTGCCAGCAGTTACTTGGCAGGGGGGACTAGCGGGACTTTATACGAGCAGTACTTC.

This clonotype was seen at least ten times. The rearrangement joins TRBV6-1 to TRBJ2-7; 7 nucleotides match TRBD2. The CDR3 length is 14 residues. The germline gives CDR1 MNHNS, CDR2 SASEGT. Trimming cost V 6 bases and J 2 bases; bases outside gene matches: 7. The CDR3 DNA follows: TGTGCCAGCAGCATTAGCGGGCCTCCCTACGAGCAGTACTTC. It codes for CASSISGPPYEQYF.

The table lists this clonotype with many counts. The rearrangement uses TRBV15 and TRBJ1-1; 7 positions match TRBD1. The junction had 4 bases not matched to a gene; V was cut back by 3 bases and J by 0 bases. The CDR3 loop spans 15 amino acids. Germline CDR1 and CDR2: LNHNV and YYDKDF (reference sequence). The CDR3, as DNA: TGTGCCACCAGCAGCCGCACAGGGGTGAACACTGAAGCTTTCTTT. Its translation is CATSSRTGVNTEAFF.

This clonotype was seen at least ten times. The V and J genes are TRBV5-1 and TRBJ1-2, with D perhaps matching TRBD1 (5 bases). Trimming removed 4 bases from V and 4 bases from J, with 17 bases in between. This CDR3 comprises 15 residues. CDR1 and CDR2 from the germline V gene are SGHRS and YFSETQ. CDR3 in amino acids: CASSTSPGTGYGYTF. As DNA, the CDR3 is TGCGCCAGCAGCACCAGCCCGGGGACGGGCTATGGCTACACCTTC.

This clonotype showed up many times. The chain is built from TRBV20-1 and TRBJ2-2; a possible D gene is TRBD2 (5 bases). Per germline, CDR1 DFQATT and CDR2 SNEGSKA (reference sequence). The V end was cut by 3 bases, the J end by 1 base, with 6 bases between. The CDR3 totals 13 residues. In DNA form, the CDR3 reads TGCAGTGCTAGGGGAGAGAACACCGGGGAGCTGTTTTTT. It specifies CSARGENTGELFF.

The table lists this clonotype with many counts. The V and J genes are TRBV28 and TRBJ2-4; a possible D gene is TRBD2 (6 bases). Per germline, CDR1 MDHEN and CDR2 SYDVKM. V was pared by 3 bases and J by 1 base, with 10 bases between. The CDR3 length is 15 residues. The CDR3 DNA sequence: TGTGCCAGCAGTTTGGTCGGAGGGGCCAAAAACATTCAGTACTTC. Encoded protein: CASSLVGGAKNIQYF.

About this clonotype: Relative to the germline gene, one junction end is altered; a read error may explain this. The chain combines TRBV19 with TRBJ2-7; 7 nucleotides align to TRBD1. CDR1 is LNHDA and CDR2 is SQIVND in the germline V gene (reference sequence). The CDR3 runs to 15 residues. CDR3 in amino acids: CASSIWVRGTHEQSF. The CDR3 nucleotides read TGTGCCAGTAGTATATGGGTCAGGGGGACCCACGAGCAGTCCTTC.

This clonotype was counted only a few times. J is TRBJ1-2 and V is TRBV12-3 or TRBV12-4; D remains unclear. V was clipped by 6 bases and J by 1 base, with 15 bases between them. The CDR3 covers 15 residues. The CDR3 DNA sequence: TGTGCCAGCAGAGAGGACGGTCTACTTAACTATGGCTACACCTTC. Its translation: CASREDGLLNYGYTF.

This clonotype was recorded at least ten times. The rearrangement joins TRBV27 to TRBJ1-2, with no clear D. Germline lookup yields CDR1 MNHEY and CDR2 SMNVEV (reference sequence). The CDR3 loop spans 13 amino acids. V was cut by 6 bases and J by 0 bases, with 8 bases left in between. The CDR3 DNA reads as TGTGCCAGCAGCAGAGCTACTAACTATGGCTACACCTTC. Protein product: CASSRATNYGYTF.

This clonotype was counted ten times or more. The rearrangement uses TRBV14 and TRBJ2-2; D is undetermined. V gave up 2 bases and J gave up 6 bases, with 10 bases separating them. CDR3 length equals 14 residues. Germline CDR1 and CDR2: SGHDN and FVKESK. CDR3 bases: TGTGCCAGCAGCCAATTAAGAACCGCCGGGGAGCTGTTTTTT. Translation: CASSQLRTAGELFF.

At least ten counts were recorded for this clonotype. The CDR3 DNA reads as TGTGCCAGCAGTACTATTCAGGGACGGTCACCCCTCCACTTT. This translates into CASSTIQGRSPLHF. The V call is TRBV27, the J call TRBJ1-6; weak D call: TRBD1 (5 bases). V was clipped by 5 bases and J by 10 bases, with 15 bases between them. The CDR3 consists of 14 residues. The V gene's germline CDR1 is MNHEY and CDR2 SMNVEV (reference sequence).

The chain is built from TRBV6-5 and TRBJ1-4, with D unresolved. The germline V gene has CDR1 MNHEY and CDR2 SVGAGI. V shed 6 bases and J shed 5 bases, with 7 bases lying between them. The CDR3 runs 12 residues. CDR3 bases: TGTGCCAGCAGATGGGCGAATGAAAAACTGTTTTTT. Its protein product is CASRWANEKLFF.

This clonotype showed up many times. The chain employs TRBV29-1 and TRBJ1-1; 8 bases are shared with TRBD1. V dropped 8 bases and J dropped 6; count of bases not matched to a gene: 11. The germline V gene encodes CDR1 SQVTM and CDR2 ANQGSEA. This CDR3 has 13 amino acids. The CDR3: CSLQGQGGSEAFF. In nucleotides, the CDR3 is TGCAGCCTACAAGGACAGGGAGGTTCTGAAGCTTTCTTT.

This clonotype was picked up many times. This chain joins TRBV2 and TRBJ2-5, with D uncertain. The CDR3 covers 12 residues. Germline lookup yields CDR1 SNHLY and CDR2 FYNNEI. Trimming removed 8 bases at V and 5 bases at J, with 12 bases between. In DNA form, the CDR3 reads TGTGCCAGCGTTGGGGTTGTTGAGACCCAGTACTTC. Encoded protein: CASVGVVETQYF.

This clonotype was observed at least ten times. The chain recombines TRBV18 with TRBJ1-5; D gene uncertain. This CDR3 has 12 residues. Trimming shortened V by 5 bases and J by 9 bases, and 11 bases separated the two germline ends. The germline V gene encodes CDR1 KGHSH and CDR2 LQKENI. CDR3 sequence (DNA): TGTGCCAGCTCAGTACTCTTAGGGCCCCAGCATTTT. Its translation: CASSVLLGPQHF.

This clonotype was observed many times. The gene calls are TRBV11-1 and TRBJ1-5; D possibly corresponds to TRBD1 (5 bases). Trimming stripped 0 bases from V and 2 bases from J, with 14 bases between. CDR3 length equals 17 residues. Germline V gives CDR1 SGHAT, CDR2 FQDESV (reference sequence). Written as DNA, the CDR3 is TGTGCCAGCAGCTTAGCAAACGGGGCTAAAGGCAATCAGCCCCAGCATTTT. Translated, it gives CASSLANGAKGNQPQHF.

In its sample, this clonotype was seen many times. The chain recombines TRBV6-5 with TRBJ2-5; D remains ambiguous. The CDR3 is made up of 12 amino acids. CDR1 MNHEY and CDR2 SVGAGI come from the germline V gene. Deletions cut 10 bases from V and 1 base from J, with 10 bases between. The DNA of the CDR3 is TGTGCCAAGCTGGCGGTCCAAGAGACCCAGTACTTC. It translates to CAKLAVQETQYF.

This clonotype has a handful of counts. The chain has TRBV4-2 and TRBJ1-1; no reliable D call. CDR1 LGHNA and CDR2 YNFKEQ come from the germline V gene. V lost 2 bases and J 4 bases, leaving 14 bases between the germline ends. The CDR3 sequence is 15 residues long. The CDR3 sequence is CASSQTGEGSTEAFF. As DNA, the CDR3 is TGTGCCAGCAGCCAAACCGGGGAAGGAAGCACTGAAGCTTTCTTT.

In its sample, this clonotype was seen a few times. This chain links TRBV16 with TRBJ1-6; D may be TRBD1 (5 bases). The CDR3 sequence is 15 residues long. Germline V CDR1 and CDR2: KGHSY, FQNENV. Trimming pared 7 bases from V and 7 bases from J, leaving 17 bases between. CDR3 protein: CASTWGSDGNSPLHF. DNA of the CDR3: TGTGCCAGCACGTGGGGGAGCGACGGGAATTCACCCCTCCACTTT. The complete variable domain, with remaining parts taken from reference TRBV16 and TRBJ1-6, reads GEEVAQTPKHLVRGEGQKAKLYCAPIKGHSYVFWYQQVLKNEFKFLISFQNENVFDETGMPKERFSAKCLPNSPCSLEIQATKLEDSAVYFCASTWGSDGNSPLHFGNGTRLTVT.

V gene TRBV6-1 combines with J gene TRBJ2-2; 9 bases are shared with TRBD2. CDR3 length equals 16 residues. After removal of 2 bases from V and 5 bases from J, the junction contained 6 bases not matched to a gene. In germline, CDR1 is MNHNS, CDR2 SASEGT. CDR3 bases: TGTGCCAGCAGTGAATGGGCTAGCGGGACGACCGGGGAGCTGTTTTTT. It translates to CASSEWASGTTGELFF.

This clonotype has a count of ten or more. The rearrangement uses TRBV19 and TRBJ2-7; no firm D call. Between the trimmed V and J ends, which lost 11 bases and 0 bases, there was a span of 14 bases. The CDR3 is 13 residues long. Per germline, CDR1 LNHDA and CDR2 SQIVND (reference sequence). This CDR3 reads CAGKAGGSYEQYF. CDR3 coding DNA: TGTGCCGGTAAGGCAGGTGGCTCCTACGAGCAGTACTTC.

To note about this clonotype: A much larger clone is a single base away; this may be a read error. The rearrangement links TRBV9 to TRBJ2-7; TRBD2 might be the D (6 bases). The germline V gene encodes CDR1 SGDLS and CDR2 YYNGEE. CDR3 length: 16 amino acids. CDR3 in amino acids: CASNVYGGDRFDEQYF. The CDR3, as DNA: TGTGCCAGCAACGTATACGGGGGAGATAGGTTCGACGAGCAGTACTTC.